These 6 T cell receptor beta chains were all obtained from the same sample, sequenced in a study of patients and donors after allogeneic stem cell transplantation. From the RT-PCR reads, TCRdb called clonotypes with MiXCR, one entry per CDR3 protein. The repertoire has 390,000 or so distinct CDR3 sequences, around 15% of them found once; the top ten carry roughly 7.2%. Sequencing used blood, either unsorted or a sorted T cell fraction (not recorded which). The source of these receptors is a human donor who was either an allogeneic HSCT recipient or a stem cell or donor lymphocyte infusion donor (not recorded which). It is not recorded whose cells these are; they may come from a transplant donor.

The CDR3 DNA follows: TGTGCCTCCGCCCGGGGACTAGTCAGCACCGGGGAGCTGTTTTTT. Translating gives CASARGLVSTGELFF. This chain links TRBV2 with TRBJ2-2; TRBD2 matches 8 bases. The CDR3 length is 15 residues. Germline values: CDR1 SNHLY, CDR2 FYNNEI. The V gene end was trimmed by 11 bases and the J gene end by 4 bases; junction bases not matched to a gene: 12.

Only a few counts were recorded for this clonotype. Here the CDR3 reads CASSERGEIGNEQFF. CDR3 nucleotides: TGTGCCAGCAGTGAAAGGGGGGAAATCGGCAATGAGCAGTTCTTC. This rearrangement joins TRBV25-1 to TRBJ2-1, with D possibly called TRBD1 or TRBD2 (6 bases each). This CDR3 contains 15 residues. In germline, CDR1 is MGHDK, CDR2 SYGVNS. V lost 2 bases to trimming and J lost 6 bases, with 14 bases between them.

The table lists this clonotype with a few counts. V gene TRBV4-3 combines with J gene TRBJ2-2, with 7 positions matching TRBD1. J lost 7 bases, V lost 4 bases, and 6 bases had no gene match. CDR1 is LGHNA, CDR2 YSLEER, per germline. The CDR3 has 14 amino acids. CDR3 coding DNA: TGCGCCAGCAGCCCAGGGGGATGGAGCGGGGAGCTGTTTTTT. Translating it yields CASSPGGWSGELFF.

This clonotype was observed a handful of times. The genes are TRBV14 and TRBJ2-5, with D possibly being TRBD2 (6 bases). The germline gives CDR1 SGHDN, CDR2 FVKESK. V was shortened by 8 bases and J by 4 bases, with 17 bases between the two germline ends. The CDR3 covers 14 residues. The CDR3 nucleotides are TGTGCCAGCCCTGATCCGGGAGAAGGAGAGACCCAGTACTTC. This gives the protein CASPDPGEGETQYF.

The rearrangement joins TRBV5-5 to TRBJ1-1; maybe TRBD1 (6 bases). CDR1 SGHKS and CDR2 YYEKEE come from the germline V gene (reference sequence). The CDR3 runs to 16 residues. The V end was cut by 3 bases, the J end by 2 bases, with 17 bases between. CDR3 sequence (DNA): TGTGCCAGCAGCTCGACGTACGGGGGCTATAACACTGAAGCTTTCTTT. This gives the protein CASSSTYGGYNTEAFF. Supplemented by reference TRBV5-5 and TRBJ1-1, the full variable domain reads DAGVTQSPTHLIKTRGQQVTLRCSPISGHKSVSWYQQVLGQGPQFIFQYYEKEERGRGNFPDRFSARQFPNYSSELNVNALLLGDSALYLCASSSTYGGYNTEAFFGQGTRLTVV.

The chain links TRBV7-6 to TRBJ2-1; 11 bases are shared with TRBD2. CDR3 size: 15 residues. The junction had 5 bases not matched to a gene; V was cut back by 5 bases and J by 5 bases. Germline loops: CDR1 SGHVS, CDR2 FNYEAQ. CDR3 DNA sequence: TGTGCCAGCAGCCATCGACTAGCGGGGCACAATGAGCAGTTCTTC. Encoded protein: CASSHRLAGHNEQFF.